Below, 5 T cell receptor beta chains from the same sample are listed, as sequenced in a study of blood T cells in healthy people across ages. Then a second PCR, running about 6 to 12 cycles, was carried out with a sample-barcoded 5' primer and a J-beta primer mix. One entry per CDR3 protein results from TCRdb running MiXCR on the 5' RACE reads. The table lists about 1.8 million distinct CDR3 sequences, around 48% of them singletons. Sequenced: blood. The source of these receptors is a woman between 35 and 50 years old in good health.

This rearrangement joins TRBV5-1 to TRBJ2-5, with D maybe TRBD1 (5 bases). The CDR3 spans 16 residues. V lost 4 bases, J lost 1 base, and 17 bases lay in between. Germline CDR1 and CDR2: SGHRS and YFSETQ. The DNA of the CDR3 is TGCGCCAGCAGCCAAATACATCGTAGGGGCCAAGAGACCCAGTACTTC. Translating it yields CASSQIHRRGQETQYF.

This clonotype has more than one count but fewer than ten. The rearrangement uses TRBV9 and TRBJ2-7; 10 positions agree with TRBD2. The CDR3 has 15 residues. Losses at the gene ends were 4 bases for V and 1 base for J; bases not matched to a gene: 5. The germline V gene encodes CDR1 SGDLS and CDR2 YYNGEE. CDR3 region: CASSPLAGVSYEQYF. For the CDR3, the DNA is TGTGCCAGCAGCCCCCTAGCGGGGGTATCCTACGAGCAGTACTTC.

The chain employs TRBV6-1 and TRBJ2-3, with 9 bases aligning to TRBD1. The germline V gene encodes CDR1 MNHNS and CDR2 SASEGT. V lost 5 bases to trimming and J lost 2 bases; unmatched junction nucleotides: 8. This CDR3 spans 16 amino acids. CDR3 coding DNA: TGTGCCAGCAGTCCCAGGACAGGGGCAATCACAGATACGCAGTATTTT. Translating it yields CASSPRTGAITDTQYF.

The CDR3: CASSQGPSSTDTQYF. The CDR3 bases are TGCGCCAGCAGCCAAGGGCCCTCTAGCACAGATACGCAGTATTTT. The chain joins TRBV4-3 to TRBJ2-3; D is unresolved. V shed 1 base and J shed 0 bases, with 8 bases lying between them. Germline V gene sequence: CDR1 LGHNA, CDR2 YSLEER. The CDR3 is made up of 15 amino acids.

This clonotype was recorded a few times. For the CDR3, the DNA is TGTGCCAGCAGTCCCAACAATCAGCGGGGGGGCTATGAGCAGTTCTTC. This encodes CASSPNNQRGGYEQFF. V usage is TRBV7-2 and J usage is TRBJ2-1; TRBD2 matches 10 bases. This CDR3 is 16 amino acids long. The germline V gene has CDR1 SGHTA and CDR2 FQGNSA. The V and J ends lost 6 bases and 8 bases, in that order; junction bases with no gene match: 13.